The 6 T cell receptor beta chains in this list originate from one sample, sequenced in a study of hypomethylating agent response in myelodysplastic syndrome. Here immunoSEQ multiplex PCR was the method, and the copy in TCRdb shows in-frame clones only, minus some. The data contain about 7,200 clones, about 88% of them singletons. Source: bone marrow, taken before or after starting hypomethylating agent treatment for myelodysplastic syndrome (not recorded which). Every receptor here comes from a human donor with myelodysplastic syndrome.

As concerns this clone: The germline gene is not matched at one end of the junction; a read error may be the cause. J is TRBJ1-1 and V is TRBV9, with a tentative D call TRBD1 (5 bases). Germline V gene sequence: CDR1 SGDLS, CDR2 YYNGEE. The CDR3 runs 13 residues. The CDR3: CASSVSPTGPGTF. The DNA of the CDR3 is TGTGCCAGCAGCGTATCACCGACGGGGCCGGGAACGTTT.

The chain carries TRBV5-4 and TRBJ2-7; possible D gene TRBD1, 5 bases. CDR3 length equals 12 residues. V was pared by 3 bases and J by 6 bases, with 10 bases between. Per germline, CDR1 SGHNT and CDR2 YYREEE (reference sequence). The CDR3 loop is CASSSPGREQYV. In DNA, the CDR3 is TGTGCCAGCAGCTCGCCAGGGCGCGAGCAGTACGTC.

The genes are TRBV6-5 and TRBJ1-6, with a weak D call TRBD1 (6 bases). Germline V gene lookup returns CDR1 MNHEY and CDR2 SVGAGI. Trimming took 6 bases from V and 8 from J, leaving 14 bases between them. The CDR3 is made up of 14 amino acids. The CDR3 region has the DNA TGTGCCAGCAGCCCTAGGGGGGCTTATTCACCCCTCCACTTT. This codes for CASSPRGAYSPLHF.

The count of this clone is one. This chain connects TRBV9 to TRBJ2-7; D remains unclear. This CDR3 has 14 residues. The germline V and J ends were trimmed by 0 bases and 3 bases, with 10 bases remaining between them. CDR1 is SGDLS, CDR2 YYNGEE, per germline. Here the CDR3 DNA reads TGTGCCAGCAGCGTAGGAGAATCGGGCTACGAGCAGTACTTC. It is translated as CASSVGESGYEQYF. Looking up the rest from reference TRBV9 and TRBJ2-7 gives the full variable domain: DSGVTQTPKHLITATGQRVTLRCSPRSGDLSVYWYQQSLDQGLQFLIQYYNGEERAKGNILERFSAQQFPDLHSELNLSSLELGDSALYFCASSVGESGYEQYFGPGTRLTVT.

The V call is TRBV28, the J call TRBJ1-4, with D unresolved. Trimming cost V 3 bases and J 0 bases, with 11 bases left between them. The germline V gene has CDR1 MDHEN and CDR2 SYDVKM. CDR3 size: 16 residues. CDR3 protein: CASSLKDWATNEKLFF. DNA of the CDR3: TGTGCCAGCAGTTTGAAGGACTGGGCAACTAATGAAAAACTGTTTTTT.

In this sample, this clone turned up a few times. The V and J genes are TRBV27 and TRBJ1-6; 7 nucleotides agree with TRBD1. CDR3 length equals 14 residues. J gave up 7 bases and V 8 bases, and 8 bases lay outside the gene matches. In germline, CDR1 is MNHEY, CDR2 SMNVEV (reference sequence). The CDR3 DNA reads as TGTGCCAGCGGGTATGACAGGGAAAATTCACCCCTCCACTTT. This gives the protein CASGYDRENSPLHF.